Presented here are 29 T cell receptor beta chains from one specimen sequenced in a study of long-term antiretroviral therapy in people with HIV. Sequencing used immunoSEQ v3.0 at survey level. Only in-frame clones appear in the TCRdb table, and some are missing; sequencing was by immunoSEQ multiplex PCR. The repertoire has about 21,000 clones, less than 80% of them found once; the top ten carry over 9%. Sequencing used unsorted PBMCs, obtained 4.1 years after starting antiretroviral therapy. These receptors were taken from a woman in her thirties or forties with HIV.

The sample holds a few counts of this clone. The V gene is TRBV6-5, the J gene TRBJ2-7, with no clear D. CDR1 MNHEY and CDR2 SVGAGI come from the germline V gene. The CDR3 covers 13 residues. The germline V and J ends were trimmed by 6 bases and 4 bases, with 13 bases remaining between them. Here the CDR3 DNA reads TGTGCCAGCAGAAGGGATCCGCGATACGAGCAGTACTTC. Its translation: CASRRDPRYEQYF.

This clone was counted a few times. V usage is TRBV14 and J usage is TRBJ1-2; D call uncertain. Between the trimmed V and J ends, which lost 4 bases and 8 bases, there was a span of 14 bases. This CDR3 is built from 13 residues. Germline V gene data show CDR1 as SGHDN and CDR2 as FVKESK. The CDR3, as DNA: TGTGCCAGCAGCCCATTTGGCGCGGGAGGCTACACCTTC. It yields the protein CASSPFGAGGYTF.

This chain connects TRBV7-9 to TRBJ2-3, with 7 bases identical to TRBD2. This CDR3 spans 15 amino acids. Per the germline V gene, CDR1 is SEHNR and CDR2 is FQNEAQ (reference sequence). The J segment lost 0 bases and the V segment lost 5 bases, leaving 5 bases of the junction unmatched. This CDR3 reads CASSELAASTDTQYF. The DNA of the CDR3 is TGTGCCAGCAGCGAGCTAGCGGCTAGCACAGATACGCAGTATTTT.

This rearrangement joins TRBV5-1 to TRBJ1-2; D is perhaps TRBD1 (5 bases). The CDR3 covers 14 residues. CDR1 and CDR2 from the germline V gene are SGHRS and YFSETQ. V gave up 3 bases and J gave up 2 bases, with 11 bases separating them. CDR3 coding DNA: TGCGCCAGCAGCTCCTCCGGGGGGAACTATGGCTACACCTTC. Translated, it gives CASSSSGGNYGYTF.

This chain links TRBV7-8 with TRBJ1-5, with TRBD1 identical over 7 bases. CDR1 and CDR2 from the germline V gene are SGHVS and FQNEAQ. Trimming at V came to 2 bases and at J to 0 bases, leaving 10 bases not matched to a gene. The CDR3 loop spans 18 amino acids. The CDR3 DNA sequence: TGTGCCAGCAGCTTAAGGGCCGGGACAGCAAATAGCAATCAGCCCCAGCATTTT. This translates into CASSLRAGTANSNQPQHF.

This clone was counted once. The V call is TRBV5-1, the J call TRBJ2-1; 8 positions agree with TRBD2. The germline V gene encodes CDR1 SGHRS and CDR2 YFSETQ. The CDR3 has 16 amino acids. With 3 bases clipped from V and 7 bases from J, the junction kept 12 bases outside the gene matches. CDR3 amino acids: CASSWTVGLAGNEQFF. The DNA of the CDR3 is TGCGCCAGCAGCTGGACAGTTGGGTTAGCGGGAAATGAGCAGTTCTTC.

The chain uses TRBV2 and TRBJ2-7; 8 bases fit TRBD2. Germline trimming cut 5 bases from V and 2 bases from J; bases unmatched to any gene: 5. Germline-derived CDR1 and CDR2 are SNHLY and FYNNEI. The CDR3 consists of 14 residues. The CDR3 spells CASSLTSAPYEQYF. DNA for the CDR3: TGTGCCAGCAGTTTGACTAGCGCCCCCTACGAGCAGTACTTC.

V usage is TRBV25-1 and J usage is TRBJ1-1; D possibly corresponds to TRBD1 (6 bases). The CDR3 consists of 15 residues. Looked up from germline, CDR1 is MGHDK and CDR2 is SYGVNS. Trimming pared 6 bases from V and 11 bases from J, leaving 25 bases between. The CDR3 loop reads CASSPTGPGRAKAFF. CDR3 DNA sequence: TGTGCCAGCAGCCCGACAGGCCCTGGCCGCGCGAAGGCTTTCTTT. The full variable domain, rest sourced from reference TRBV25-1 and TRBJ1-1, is EADIYQTPRYLVIGTGKKITLECSQTMGHDKMYWYQQDPGMELHLIHYSYGVNSTEKGDLSSESTVSRIRTEHFPLTLESARPSHTSQYLCASSPTGPGRAKAFFGQGTRLTVV.

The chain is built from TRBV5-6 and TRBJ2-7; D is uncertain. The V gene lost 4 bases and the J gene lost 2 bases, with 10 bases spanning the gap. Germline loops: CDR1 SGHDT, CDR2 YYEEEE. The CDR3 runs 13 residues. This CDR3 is CASSPRPTYEQYF. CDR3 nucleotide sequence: TGTGCCAGCAGCCCCCGTCCTACCTACGAGCAGTACTTC.

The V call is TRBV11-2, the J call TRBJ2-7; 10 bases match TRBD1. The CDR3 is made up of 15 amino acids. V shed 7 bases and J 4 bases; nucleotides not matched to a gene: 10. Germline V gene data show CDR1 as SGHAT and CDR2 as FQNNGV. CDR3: CASTPPDRGIYEQYF. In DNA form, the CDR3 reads TGTGCCAGCACCCCTCCGGACAGGGGGATATACGAGCAGTACTTC. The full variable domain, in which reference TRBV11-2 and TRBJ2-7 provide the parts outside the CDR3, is EAGVAQSPRYKIIEKRQSVAFWCNPISGHATLYWYQQILGQGPKLLIQFQNNGVVDDSQLPKDRFSAERLKGVDSTLKIQPAKLEDSAVYLCASTPPDRGIYEQYFGPGTRLTVT.

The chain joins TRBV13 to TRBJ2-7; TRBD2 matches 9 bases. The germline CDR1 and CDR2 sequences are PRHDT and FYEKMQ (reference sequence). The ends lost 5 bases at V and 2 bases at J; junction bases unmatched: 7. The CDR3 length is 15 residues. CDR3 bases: TGTGCCAGCAGCCCGGGACTAGCCGCACCCTACGAGCAGTACTTC. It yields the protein CASSPGLAAPYEQYF.

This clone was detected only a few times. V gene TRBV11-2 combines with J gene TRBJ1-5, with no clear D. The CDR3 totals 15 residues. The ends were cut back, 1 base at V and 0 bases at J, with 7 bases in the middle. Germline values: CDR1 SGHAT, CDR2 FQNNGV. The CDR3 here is CASSLGSYSNQPQHF. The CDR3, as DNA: TGTGCCAGCAGCTTAGGTTCTTATAGCAATCAGCCCCAGCATTTT.

CDR3 in amino acids: CASSPGTGGQPQHF. The CDR3 nucleotides read TGTGCCAGCTCACCAGGGACAGGGGGTCAGCCCCAGCATTTT. The V call is TRBV18, the J call TRBJ1-5; 11 bases line up with TRBD1. The CDR3 sequence is 14 residues long. Germline V gene sequence: CDR1 KGHSH, CDR2 LQKENI. With 2 bases clipped from V and 6 bases from J, the junction kept 0 bases outside the gene matches.

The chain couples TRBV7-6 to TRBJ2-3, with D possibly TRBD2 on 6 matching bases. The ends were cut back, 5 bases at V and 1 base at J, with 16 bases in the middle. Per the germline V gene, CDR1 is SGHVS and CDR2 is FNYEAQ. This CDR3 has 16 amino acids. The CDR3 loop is CASSPASEWGTDTQYF. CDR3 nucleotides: TGTGCCAGCAGCCCCGCTAGCGAATGGGGCACAGATACGCAGTATTTT.

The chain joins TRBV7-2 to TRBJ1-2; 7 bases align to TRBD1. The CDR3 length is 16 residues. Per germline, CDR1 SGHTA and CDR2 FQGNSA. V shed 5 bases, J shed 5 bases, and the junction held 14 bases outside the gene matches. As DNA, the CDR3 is TGTGCCAGCAGCCCGATTCGACAGGGCAACGTGTATGGCTACACCTTC. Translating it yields CASSPIRQGNVYGYTF.

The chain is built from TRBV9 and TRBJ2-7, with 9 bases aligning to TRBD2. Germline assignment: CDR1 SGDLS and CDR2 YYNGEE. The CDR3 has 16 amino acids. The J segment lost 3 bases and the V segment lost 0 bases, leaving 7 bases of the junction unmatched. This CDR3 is CASSVAAGGYYYEQYF. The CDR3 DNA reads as TGTGCCAGCAGCGTAGCCGCGGGAGGGTATTACTACGAGCAGTACTTC.

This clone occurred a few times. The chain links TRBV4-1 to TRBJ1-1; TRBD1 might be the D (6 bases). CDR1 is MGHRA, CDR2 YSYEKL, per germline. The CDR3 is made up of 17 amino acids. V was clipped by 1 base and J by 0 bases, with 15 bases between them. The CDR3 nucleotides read TGCGCCAGCAGCCAAGTAAAGGACAGACACATGAACACTGAAGCTTTCTTT. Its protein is CASSQVKDRHMNTEAFF.

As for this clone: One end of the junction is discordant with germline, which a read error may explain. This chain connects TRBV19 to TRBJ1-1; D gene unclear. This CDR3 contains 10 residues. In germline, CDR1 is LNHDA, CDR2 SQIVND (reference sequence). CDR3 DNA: TGTGCCAACCTAGTAGTGGGTGTGGGTTTT. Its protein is CANLVVGVGF.

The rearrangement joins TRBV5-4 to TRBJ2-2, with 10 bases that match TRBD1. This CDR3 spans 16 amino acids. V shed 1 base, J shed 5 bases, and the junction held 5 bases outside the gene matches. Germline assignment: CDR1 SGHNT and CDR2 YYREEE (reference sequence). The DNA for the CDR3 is TGTGCCAGCAGCTTGACCGGGACAGGGGATACCGGGGAGCTGTTTTTT. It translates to CASSLTGTGDTGELFF.

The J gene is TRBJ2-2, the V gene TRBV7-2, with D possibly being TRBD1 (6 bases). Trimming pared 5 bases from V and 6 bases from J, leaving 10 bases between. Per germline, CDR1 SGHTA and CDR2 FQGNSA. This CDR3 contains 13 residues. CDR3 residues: CASSRWTAGELFF. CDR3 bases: TGTGCCAGCAGCCGTTGGACAGCCGGGGAGCTGTTTTTT. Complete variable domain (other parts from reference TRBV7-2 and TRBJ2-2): GAGVSQSPSNKVTEKGKDVELRCDPISGHTALYWYRQSLGQGLEFLIYFQGNSAPDKSGLPSDRFSAERTGGSVSTLTIQRTQQEDSAVYLCASSRWTAGELFFGEGSRLTVL.

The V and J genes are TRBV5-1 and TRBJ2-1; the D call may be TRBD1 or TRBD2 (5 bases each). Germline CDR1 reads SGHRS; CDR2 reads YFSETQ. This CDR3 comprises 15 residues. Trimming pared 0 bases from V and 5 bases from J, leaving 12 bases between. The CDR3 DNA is TGCGCCAGCAGCTTGGCGGGACCAGGACACAATGAGCAGTTCTTC. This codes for CASSLAGPGHNEQFF.

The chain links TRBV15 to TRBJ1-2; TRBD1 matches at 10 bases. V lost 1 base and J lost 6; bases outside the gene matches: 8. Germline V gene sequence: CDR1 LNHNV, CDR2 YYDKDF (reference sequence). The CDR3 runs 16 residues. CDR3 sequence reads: CATSRGRQGAYDGYTF. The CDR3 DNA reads TGTGCCACCAGCAGAGGCCGACAGGGGGCGTATGATGGCTACACCTTC.

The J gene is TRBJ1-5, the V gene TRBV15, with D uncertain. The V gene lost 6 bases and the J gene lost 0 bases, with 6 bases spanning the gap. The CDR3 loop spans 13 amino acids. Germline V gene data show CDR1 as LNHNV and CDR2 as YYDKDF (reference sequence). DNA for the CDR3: TGTGCCACCAGGGACGGTAGCAATCAGCCCCAGCATTTT. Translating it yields CATRDGSNQPQHF.

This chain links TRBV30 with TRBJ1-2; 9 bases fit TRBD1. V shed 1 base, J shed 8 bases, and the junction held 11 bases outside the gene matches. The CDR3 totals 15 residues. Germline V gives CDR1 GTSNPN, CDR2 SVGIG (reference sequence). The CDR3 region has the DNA TGTGCCTGGAGTGCTTGGGACAGGGCTTTTCGGGGCTACACCTTC. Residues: CAWSAWDRAFRGYTF.

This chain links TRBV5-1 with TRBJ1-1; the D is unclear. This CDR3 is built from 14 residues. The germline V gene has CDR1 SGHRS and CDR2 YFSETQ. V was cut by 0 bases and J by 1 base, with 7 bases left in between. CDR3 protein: CASSLARSNTEAFF. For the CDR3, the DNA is TGCGCCAGCAGCTTGGCCAGGTCGAACACTGAAGCTTTCTTT.

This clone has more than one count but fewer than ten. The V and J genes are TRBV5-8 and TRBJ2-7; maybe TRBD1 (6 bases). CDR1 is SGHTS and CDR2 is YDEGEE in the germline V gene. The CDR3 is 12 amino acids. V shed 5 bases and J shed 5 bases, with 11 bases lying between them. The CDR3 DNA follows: TGTGCCAGCAGACAGGGTTGGGACGAGCAGTACTTC. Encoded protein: CASRQGWDEQYF.

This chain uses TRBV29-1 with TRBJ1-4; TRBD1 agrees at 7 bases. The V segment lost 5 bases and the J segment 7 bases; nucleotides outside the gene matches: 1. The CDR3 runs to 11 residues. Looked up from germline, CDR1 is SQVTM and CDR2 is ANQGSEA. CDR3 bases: TGCAGCGTTTACAGGGGTGAAAAACTGTTTTTT. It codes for CSVYRGEKLFF.

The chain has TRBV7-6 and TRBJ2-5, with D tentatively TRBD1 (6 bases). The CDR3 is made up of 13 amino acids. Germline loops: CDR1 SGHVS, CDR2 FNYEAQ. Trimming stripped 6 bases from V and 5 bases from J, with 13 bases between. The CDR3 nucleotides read TGTGCCAGCAGTCGGACAGCGCGGGAGACCCAGTACTTC. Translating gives CASSRTARETQYF.

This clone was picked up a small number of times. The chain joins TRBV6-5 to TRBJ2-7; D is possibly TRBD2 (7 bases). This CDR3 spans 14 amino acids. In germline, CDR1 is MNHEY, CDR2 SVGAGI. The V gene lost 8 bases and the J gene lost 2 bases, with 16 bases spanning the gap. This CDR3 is CASSAGQGTYEQYF. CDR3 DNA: TGTGCCAGCTCAGCGGGGCAGGGGACCTACGAGCAGTACTTC.